A single sample is the source of the 16 T cell receptor beta chains below, sequenced in a study of chemoradiotherapy in HPV16-positive cancers. The assay was immunoSEQ multiplex PCR, and TCRdb's table has in-frame clones only and misses some. This sample yields 29,000 or so clones, of which 85% to 95% are seen a single time; under 20% belongs to the top ten. Here the sequenced sample was blood, taken from a patient who underwent chemoradiotherapy. The receptor set was obtained from a human donor with HPV-associated anogenital cancer.

The chain is built from TRBV5-8 and TRBJ1-5, with 10 bases aligning to TRBD1. J gave up 5 bases and V 7 bases, and 6 bases lay outside the gene matches. Germline V gene lookup returns CDR1 SGHTS and CDR2 YDEGEE. The CDR3 length is 14 residues. CDR3 residues: CASGQGQGYQPQHF. The CDR3 region has the DNA TGTGCCAGCGGACAGGGACAGGGGTATCAGCCCCAGCATTTT.

V is TRBV5-6 and J is TRBJ1-2, with D uncertain. Germline-derived CDR1 and CDR2 are SGHDT and YYEEEE. V lost 1 base to trimming and J lost 4 bases, with 8 bases between them. This CDR3 spans 13 amino acids. CDR3: CASSLRPTYGYTF. In nucleotides, the CDR3 is TGTGCCAGCAGCTTGAGGCCGACCTATGGCTACACCTTC. The entire variable domain, with the rest obtained from reference TRBV5-6 and TRBJ1-2, is as follows: DAGVTQSPTHLIKTRGQQVTLRCSPKSGHDTVSWYQQALGQGPQFIFQYYEEEERQRGNFPDRFSGHQFPNYSSELNVNALLLGDSALYLCASSLRPTYGYTFGSGTRLTVV.

This clone was found once. This chain joins TRBV6-1 and TRBJ2-7; D remains ambiguous. The CDR3 extends over 10 amino acids. Germline V gives CDR1 MNHNS, CDR2 SASEGT. The germline V and J ends were trimmed by 10 bases and 2 bases, with 6 bases remaining between them. The CDR3 DNA sequence: TGTGCCATTTCTACCTACGAGCAGTACTTC. It specifies CAISTYEQYF.

CDR3 coding DNA: TGTGCCAGCAGTGAATCCAGGGGGCTCTACGAGCAGTACTTC. Translation: CASSESRGLYEQYF. J is TRBJ2-7 and V is TRBV2; 8 nucleotides align to TRBD1. Trimming cost V 2 bases and J 3 bases; bases outside gene matches: 3. CDR1 SNHLY and CDR2 FYNNEI come from the germline V gene. The CDR3 runs to 14 residues. The entire variable domain, with the rest obtained from reference TRBV2 and TRBJ2-7, is as follows: EPEVTQTPSHQVTQMGQEVILRCVPISNHLYFYWYRQILGQKVEFLVSFYNNEISEKSEIFDDQFSVERPDGSNFTLKIRSTKLEDSAMYFCASSESRGLYEQYFGPGTRLTVT.

The rearrangement joins TRBV10-1 to TRBJ2-1; TRBD2 agrees at 9 bases. V trimming: 8 bases; J trimming: 3 bases; junction bases outside the gene matches: 5. The CDR3 is made up of 14 amino acids. Germline CDR1 WNHNN, CDR2 SYGVQD (reference sequence). CDR3 in DNA: TGCGCCAGCTATAGGCGGGAGGGCTACAATGAGCAGTTCTTC. It yields the protein CASYRREGYNEQFF.

The chain has TRBV2 and TRBJ1-4, with a possible D match to TRBD1 (6 bases). Between the trimmed V and J ends, which lost 8 bases and 3 bases, there was a span of 13 bases. Germline loops: CDR1 SNHLY, CDR2 FYNNEI. This CDR3 contains 14 residues. The CDR3: CASLPGHPNEKLFF. As DNA, the CDR3 is TGTGCCAGCCTACCGGGACATCCTAATGAAAAACTGTTTTTT. Full variable domain (missing parts from reference TRBV2 and TRBJ1-4): EPEVTQTPSHQVTQMGQEVILRCVPISNHLYFYWYRQILGQKVEFLVSFYNNEISEKSEIFDDQFSVERPDGSNFTLKIRSTKLEDSAMYFCASLPGHPNEKLFFGSGTQLSVL.

The V gene is TRBV11-2, the J gene TRBJ2-7, with TRBD1 matching over 9 bases. With 3 bases clipped from V and 6 bases from J, the junction kept 6 bases outside the gene matches. Germline CDR1 reads SGHAT; CDR2 reads FQNNGV. The CDR3 runs to 14 residues. In DNA form, the CDR3 reads TGTGCCAGCAGCTTCGGGACAGGGTTCTCCGAGCAGTACTTC. This codes for CASSFGTGFSEQYF.

The chain has TRBV19 and TRBJ1-4, with a weak D call TRBD1 (5 bases). The CDR3 has 14 amino acids. CDR1 LNHDA and CDR2 SQIVND come from the germline V gene (reference sequence). Trimming removed 10 bases from V and 5 bases from J, with 17 bases in between. The chain's CDR3 is CATAPFGTNEKLFF. DNA for the CDR3: TGTGCCACCGCACCGTTCGGGACGAATGAAAAACTGTTTTTT. Based on the CDR3 plus reference TRBV19 and TRBJ1-4, the full variable domain is DGGITQSPKYLFRKEGQNVTLSCEQNLNHDAMYWYRQDPGQGLRLIYYSQIVNDFQKGDIAEGYSVSREKKESFPLTVTSAQKNPTAFYLCATAPFGTNEKLFFGSGTQLSVL.

The gene calls are TRBV18 and TRBJ2-7; a possible D gene is TRBD2 (5 bases). V was shortened by 4 bases and J by 4 bases, with 14 bases between the two germline ends. The CDR3 sequence is 14 residues long. CDR1 and CDR2 from the germline V gene are KGHSH and LQKENI. The DNA of the CDR3 is TGTGCCAGCTCACAGCAGCGGACGGAGTACGAGCAGTACTTC. It encodes CASSQQRTEYEQYF.

The genes are TRBV6-1 and TRBJ1-5; D is unclear. The CDR3 loop spans 16 amino acids. Trimming pared 4 bases from V and 0 bases from J, leaving 13 bases between. Per germline, CDR1 MNHNS and CDR2 SASEGT. CDR3 residues: CASSAYLGNSNQPQHF. DNA of the CDR3: TGTGCCAGCAGTGCCTACCTTGGTAATAGCAATCAGCCCCAGCATTTT.

V and J are TRBV7-2 and TRBJ2-4; TRBD2 agrees at 7 bases. The CDR3 has 14 residues. Germline assignment: CDR1 SGHTA and CDR2 FQGNSA. V lost 1 base and J lost 8; bases outside the gene matches: 5. The CDR3 coding sequence is TGTGCCAGCAGCTTAGTGTTAGGGAGGGACATTCAGTACTTC. This translates into CASSLVLGRDIQYF.

The V and J genes are TRBV7-3 and TRBJ1-1; D gene uncertain. The CDR3 is made up of 13 amino acids. Trimming stripped 0 bases from V and 5 bases from J, with 7 bases between. Germline V gene data show CDR1 as SGHTA and CDR2 as FQGTGA. This chain's CDR3 is CASSLTDNTEAFF. The CDR3 bases are TGTGCCAGCAGCTTAACAGATAATACTGAAGCTTTCTTT.

This chain connects TRBV25-1 to TRBJ2-5, with D perhaps assigned TRBD1 or TRBD2 (5 bases each). Near its end, the DNA agrees better with TRBJ2-7, so the J call may be wrong. This CDR3 contains 12 residues. The germline V gene has CDR1 MGHDK and CDR2 SYGVNS. The CDR3 here is CTRLGPSYEQYF. CDR3 DNA sequence: TGTACCCGACTGGGACCGTCCTACGAGCAGTACTTC.

This clone is a singleton in its sample. The chain couples TRBV25-1 to TRBJ2-5; tentative D call: TRBD2 (6 bases). This CDR3 is built from 14 residues. The V end was cut by 1 base, the J end by 5 bases, with 11 bases between. CDR1 MGHDK and CDR2 SYGVNS come from the germline V gene. In DNA form, the CDR3 reads TGTGCCAGCAGTGAATTGGAGGGGTGGGAGACCCAGTACTTC. Protein sequence: CASSELEGWETQYF.

The chain employs TRBV11-2 and TRBJ1-4; a weak D match, TRBD1 (5 bases). Germline CDR1 is SGHAT and CDR2 is FQNNGV. This CDR3 comprises 15 residues. Trimming shortened V by 4 bases and J by 5 bases, and 14 bases separated the two germline ends. CDR3 in DNA: TGTGCCAGCAGCTCATCCGGGGGGTTAAATGAAAAACTGTTTTTT. This translates into CASSSSGGLNEKLFF. Combining the CDR3 with reference TRBV11-2 and TRBJ1-4 gives the whole variable domain EAGVAQSPRYKIIEKRQSVAFWCNPISGHATLYWYQQILGQGPKLLIQFQNNGVVDDSQLPKDRFSAERLKGVDSTLKIQPAKLEDSAVYLCASSSSGGLNEKLFFGSGTQLSVL.

The chain employs TRBV4-2 and TRBJ2-1; 9 positions agree with TRBD2. The CDR3 spans 14 residues. Germline CDR1 reads LGHNA; CDR2 reads YNFKEQ. The J segment lost 14 bases and the V segment lost 0 bases, leaving 8 bases of the junction unmatched. As DNA, the CDR3 is TGTGCCAGCAGCCAAGATGAAGCGGGGGGCCGCGAGTTCTTC. Protein product: CASSQDEAGGREFF.